The 27 T cell receptor beta chains below come from one sample, sequenced in a study of shared clonotypes between healthy human individuals. Libraries were prepared by immunoSEQ multiplex PCR; TCRdb keeps only in-frame clonotypes and omits some of them. The sample shows roughly 2.2 million clones, 85% to 95% of them seen only once. Sequences were obtained from naive CD4+ T cells from PBMCs. Subset described: CD45RA+ positively selected. The receptors derive from a man in his late teens or twenties in good health. Some clones in this sample may be carry-over from other donors' samples.

The rearrangement uses TRBV6-6 and TRBJ1-3; TRBD1 is a possible D gene (5 bases). Germline loops: CDR1 MNHNY, CDR2 SVGAGI (reference sequence). Trimming took 6 bases from V and 4 from J, leaving 10 bases between them. CDR3 length: 13 amino acids. CDR3 nucleotide sequence: TGTGCCAGCAGGAACCCAGGGGGAAACACCATATATTTT. Encoded protein: CASRNPGGNTIYF.

The V and J genes are TRBV29-1 and TRBJ1-1; weak D call: TRBD1 (5 bases). Trimming pared 8 bases from V and 3 bases from J, leaving 16 bases between. Germline assignment: CDR1 SQVTM and CDR2 ANQGSEA. This CDR3 spans 13 amino acids. CDR3 coding DNA: TGCAGCCTACTCAACGGGGGGGACACTGAAGCTTTCTTT. Translated: CSLLNGGDTEAFF. Based on the CDR3 plus reference TRBV29-1 and TRBJ1-1, the full variable domain is SAVISQKPSRDICQRGTSLTIQCQVDSQVTMMFWYRQQPGQSLTLIATANQGSEATYESGFVIDKFPISRPNLTFSTLTVSNMSPEDSSIYLCSLLNGGDTEAFFGQGTRLTVV.

The V call is TRBV4-1, the J call TRBJ1-2, with TRBD1 matching 8 bases. V gave up 4 bases and J gave up 4 bases; unmatched junction bases: 17. The length of the CDR3 is 18 residues. CDR1 and CDR2 from the germline V gene are MGHRA and YSYEKL. CDR3 sequence (DNA): TGCGCCAGCAGCCGAGTCACCTCGACAGGGGCCCGTGGCTATGGCTACACCTTC. It yields the protein CASSRVTSTGARGYGYTF.

This clone was seen only once. For the CDR3, the DNA is TGTGCCAGCAGCAAAGCGCCGCGAGAACAGACTACCGTAACAACTAATGAAAAACTGTTTTTT. It codes for CASSKAPREQTTVTTNEKLFF. This sequence joins TRBV21-1 and TRBJ1-4. TRBV21-1 is recorded as a pseudogene. The CDR3 is made up of 21 amino acids.

The chain links TRBV6-4 to TRBJ2-2, with 9 bases that match TRBD2. The CDR3 runs 16 residues. Germline-derived CDR1 and CDR2 are MRHNA and SNTAGT. With 4 bases clipped from V and 6 bases from J, the junction kept 9 bases outside the gene matches. The CDR3 region has the DNA TGTGCCAGCAGTGGGGAGCGGGAGGAGCTTGCCGGGGAGCTGTTTTTT. Protein product: CASSGEREELAGELFF.

This clone was recorded only once. CDR3 bases: TGTGCCAGCAGCCCCGGTCTAGCGGGAGAGACCCAGTACTTC. Translating it yields CASSPGLAGETQYF. The genes are TRBV11-1 and TRBJ2-5; 8 bases agree with TRBD2. This CDR3 has 14 residues. The germline gives CDR1 SGHAT, CDR2 FQDESV (reference sequence). The V gene end was trimmed by 5 bases and the J gene end by 4 bases; junction bases not matched to a gene: 6.

The chain combines TRBV10-3 with TRBJ2-3; maybe TRBD1 (5 bases). CDR3 length equals 16 residues. Trimming pared 0 bases from V and 3 bases from J, leaving 13 bases between. The V gene's germline CDR1 is ENHRY and CDR2 SYGVKD. In nucleotides, the CDR3 is TGTGCCATCAGTGAGTCGAAGGGCAGGGTGACAGATACGCAGTATTTT. Translation gives CAISESKGRVTDTQYF.

V usage is TRBV9 and J usage is TRBJ1-2; perhaps TRBD1 as D (5 bases). The V gene's germline CDR1 is SGDLS and CDR2 YYNGEE. V lost 3 bases and J 5 bases, leaving 20 bases between the germline ends. This CDR3 comprises 16 residues. This CDR3 reads CASSDFGGRGHYGYTF. The CDR3 DNA is TGTGCCAGCAGCGACTTTGGGGGACGAGGCCATTATGGCTACACCTTC.

V is TRBV19 and J is TRBJ1-5; D perhaps matches TRBD1 (6 bases). The CDR3 extends over 13 amino acids. Germline-derived CDR1 and CDR2 are LNHDA and SQIVND (reference sequence). Trimming stripped 6 bases from V and 10 bases from J, with 16 bases between. The CDR3 region is CASSPDRTSPQHF. The CDR3 DNA is TGTGCCAGTAGCCCGGACAGAACGAGCCCCCAGCATTTT. The full variable domain, rest sourced from reference TRBV19 and TRBJ1-5, is DGGITQSPKYLFRKEGQNVTLSCEQNLNHDAMYWYRQDPGQGLRLIYYSQIVNDFQKGDIAEGYSVSREKKESFPLTVTSAQKNPTAFYLCASSPDRTSPQHFGDGTRLSIL.

On this clone itself: The same CDR3 arises from other DNA sequences in this sample as well. The V call is TRBV15, the J call TRBJ1-2, with 7 bases identical to TRBD1. Germline-derived CDR1 and CDR2 are LNHNV and YYDKDF (reference sequence). With 0 bases clipped from V and 0 bases from J, the junction kept 4 bases outside the gene matches. The CDR3 runs to 16 residues. This CDR3 reads CATSRDRQGANYGYTF. The CDR3 bases are TGTGCCACCAGCAGAGATCGACAGGGAGCTAACTATGGCTACACCTTC.

This clone was detected once. Other DNA sequences within the sample encode an identical CDR3. The chain is built from TRBV5-1 and TRBJ1-3, with D perhaps TRBD1 (5 bases). V lost 2 bases, J lost 2 bases, and 11 bases lay in between. This CDR3 is built from 15 residues. The germline CDR1 and CDR2 sequences are SGHRS and YFSETQ. Here the CDR3 DNA reads TGCGCCAGCAGCTTCGGGACGCCTACTGGAAACACCATATATTTT. The encoded protein is CASSFGTPTGNTIYF.

CDR3 sequence: CASSRQSSYEQYF. CDR3 coding DNA: TGTGCCAGTAGCCGACAGAGCTCCTACGAGCAGTACTTC. This chain joins TRBV19 and TRBJ2-7, with D tentatively TRBD1 (5 bases). V lost 6 bases and J lost 0, with 9 bases in between. This CDR3 spans 13 amino acids. Germline CDR1 LNHDA, CDR2 SQIVND (reference sequence).

The rearrangement links TRBV5-1 to TRBJ2-1; 10 positions match TRBD2. Germline V gene sequence: CDR1 SGHRS, CDR2 YFSETQ. V lost 2 bases, J lost 8 bases, and 7 bases stayed unmatched. This CDR3 spans 15 amino acids. The chain's CDR3 is CASSLAGGVVDEQFF. The CDR3 nucleotides read TGCGCCAGCAGCTTAGCGGGAGGGGTTGTCGATGAGCAGTTCTTC. Full variable domain (missing parts from reference TRBV5-1 and TRBJ2-1): KAGVTQTPRYLIKTRGQQVTLSCSPISGHRSVSWYQQTPGQGLQFLFEYFSETQRNKGNFPGRFSGRQFSNSRSEMNVSTLELGDSALYLCASSLAGGVVDEQFFGPGTRLTVL.

The J gene is TRBJ1-4, the V gene TRBV27; no definite D call. V was cut by 6 bases and J by 6 bases, with 17 bases left in between. There are 15 residues in the CDR3. Germline CDR1 is MNHEY and CDR2 is SMNVEV (reference sequence). CDR3: CASRTSGPGYEKLFF. Written as DNA, the CDR3 is TGTGCCAGCAGGACCTCAGGACCGGGCTATGAAAAACTGTTTTTT.

This clone came up a few times. The chain has TRBV19 and TRBJ1-1, with no clear D. Trimming cost V 3 bases and J 7 bases, with 12 bases left between them. The CDR3 has 13 residues. Germline CDR1 is LNHDA and CDR2 is SQIVND (reference sequence). The chain's CDR3 is CASSMAPTSEAFF. The CDR3 nucleotides are TGTGCCAGTAGTATGGCGCCCACCAGTGAAGCTTTCTTT. Drawing the rest from reference TRBV19 and TRBJ1-1, the complete variable domain is DGGITQSPKYLFRKEGQNVTLSCEQNLNHDAMYWYRQDPGQGLRLIYYSQIVNDFQKGDIAEGYSVSREKKESFPLTVTSAQKNPTAFYLCASSMAPTSEAFFGQGTRLTVV.

This clone appeared once. This rearrangement joins TRBV6-5 to TRBJ1-5; D is ambiguous. The CDR3 spans 15 residues. V shed 0 bases and J shed 7 bases, with 13 bases lying between them. From germline, CDR1 is MNHEY and CDR2 SVGAGI. The CDR3: CASSYSATSLQPQHF. CDR3 nucleotide sequence: TGTGCCAGCAGTTACTCGGCTACATCCCTCCAGCCCCAGCATTTT.

The chain recombines TRBV6-6 with TRBJ1-1; D is perhaps TRBD1 (6 bases). Trimming stripped 0 bases from V and 6 bases from J, with 11 bases between. Germline V gives CDR1 MNHNY, CDR2 SVGAGI (reference sequence). The CDR3 is made up of 14 amino acids. CDR3 loop: CASSYSQGLSEAFF. CDR3 bases: TGTGCCAGCAGTTACTCTCAGGGGCTGTCTGAAGCTTTCTTT.

This clone has a single count. As DNA, the CDR3 is TGTGCCAGCAGCTTGGTAGGGGGACAGGGGTTGACCGAGCAGTACTTC. Amino acid sequence: CASSLVGGQGLTEQYF. The rearrangement links TRBV5-6 to TRBJ2-7; 10 bases are a match to TRBD1. Germline CDR1 SGHDT, CDR2 YYEEEE. The ends lost 0 bases at V and 6 bases at J; junction bases unmatched: 9. CDR3 length: 16 residues.

The chain has TRBV20-1 and TRBJ2-1; TRBD2 is a possible D gene (6 bases). There are 11 residues in the CDR3. Trimming stripped 7 bases from V and 7 bases from J, with 11 bases between. Germline V gene lookup returns CDR1 DFQATT and CDR2 SNEGSKA (reference sequence). CDR3 sequence: CSDKGLNEQFF. The CDR3 DNA is TGCAGTGACAAGGGACTTAATGAGCAGTTCTTC.

The DNA of the CDR3 is TGTGCCAGCTCAGCCCGGGACAGGGTCGGAGGAGAAGCTTTCTTT. Protein sequence: CASSARDRVGGEAFF. The chain uses TRBV18 and TRBJ1-1; 9 positions agree with TRBD1. The J segment lost 8 bases and the V segment lost 5 bases, leaving 12 bases of the junction unmatched. This CDR3 region has 15 residues. Germline CDR1 reads KGHSH; CDR2 reads LQKENI.

This chain uses TRBV9 with TRBJ1-4; weak D call: TRBD1 (5 bases). The CDR3 consists of 15 residues. V lost 0 bases and J lost 4, with 10 bases in between. The germline gives CDR1 SGDLS, CDR2 YYNGEE. The CDR3 region is CASSVGGVDNEKLFF. Written as DNA, the CDR3 is TGTGCCAGCAGCGTAGGGGGGGTTGATAATGAAAAACTGTTTTTT.

V and J are TRBV6-5 and TRBJ2-7, with D possibly TRBD2 on 6 matching bases. The CDR3 has 13 residues. Germline CDR1 reads MNHEY; CDR2 reads SVGAGI. V lost 2 bases and J 6 bases, leaving 11 bases between the germline ends. CDR3 DNA sequence: TGTGCCAGCAGTTACGCGGGGAGTGGCGAGCAGTACTTC. Encoded protein: CASSYAGSGEQYF.

V and J are TRBV28 and TRBJ1-2; no reliable D call. The V end was cut by 5 bases, the J end by 0 bases, with 13 bases between. Germline assignment: CDR1 MDHEN and CDR2 SYDVKM. The CDR3 length is 15 residues. The CDR3: CASSSVGTSNYGYTF. CDR3 DNA: TGTGCCAGCAGTAGTGTGGGAACCTCTAACTATGGCTACACCTTC.

The rearrangement links TRBV21-1 to TRBJ1-1; the tabulated D call, TRBD1, remains unverified against the DNA. TRBV21-1 is designated a pseudogene. The CDR3 sequence is 19 residues long. CDR3: CASSKEMVRGQGRRTEAFF. The CDR3 DNA reads TGTGCCAGCAGCAAAGAAATGGTCAGGGGACAGGGGAGGAGGACTGAAGCTTTCTTT.

The V call is TRBV6-1, the J call TRBJ2-7; D is possibly TRBD1 or TRBD2 (5 bases each). The CDR3 runs 12 residues. Per germline, CDR1 MNHNS and CDR2 SASEGT. V lost 5 bases and J 8 bases, leaving 13 bases between the germline ends. DNA of the CDR3: TGTGCCAGCAGTACACCGAGGGGACAGCAGTACTTC. Its translation is CASSTPRGQQYF.

The chain employs TRBV10-3 and TRBJ2-2, with a weak D call TRBD2 (6 bases). V was cut by 1 base and J by 6 bases, with 12 bases left in between. This CDR3 is 15 amino acids long. The germline V gene encodes CDR1 ENHRY and CDR2 SYGVKD. In DNA, the CDR3 is TGTGCCATCAGTGAGTTGGAGGGGAGTTCCGGGGAGCTGTTTTTT. Amino acids: CAISELEGSSGELFF.

As for this clone: The sample contains more than one DNA sequence encoding this CDR3. V usage is TRBV28 and J usage is TRBJ1-4, with unresolved D. The CDR3 extends over 14 amino acids. V shed 2 bases and J shed 7 bases, with 11 bases lying between them. Germline loops: CDR1 MDHEN, CDR2 SYDVKM. The CDR3 protein is CASSLGGVGEKLFF. CDR3 DNA: TGTGCCAGCAGTTTAGGCGGGGTTGGTGAAAAACTGTTTTTT.